The 13 T cell receptor beta chains in this list originate from one sample, sequenced in a study of cytomegalovirus exposure and HLA in healthy donors. Both 60 Vbeta primers and 13 Jbeta primers went into the PCR. Profiled with immunoSEQ multiplex PCR; TCRdb holds only in-frame clones, not every one. This sample carries approximately 120,000 clones, 81% of them seen once, and the ten largest clones take more than 1.5%. Sequencing input: PBMCs. The receptors derive from a man between 18 and 29 years old in good health and CMV-seronegative.

This chain joins TRBV28 and TRBJ1-2; D not resolved. The CDR3 is 14 amino acids. Looked up from germline, CDR1 is MDHEN and CDR2 is SYDVKM. V gave up 2 bases and J gave up 4 bases, with 11 bases separating them. The CDR3 here is CASSLPLGSYGYTF. The DNA for the CDR3 is TGTGCCAGCAGTTTACCGCTGGGCAGCTATGGCTACACCTTC.

This rearrangement joins TRBV10-2 to TRBJ2-1; 9 bases align to TRBD1. V lost 6 bases and J lost 5; bases outside the gene matches: 11. The germline V gene has CDR1 WSHSY and CDR2 SAAADI. The CDR3 length is 16 residues. The CDR3 coding sequence is TGCGCCAGCAGGGGGACAGGGAGGGCGGGCCACAATGAGCAGTTCTTC. Protein sequence: CASRGTGRAGHNEQFF.

V is TRBV7-9 and J is TRBJ1-1; tentative D call: TRBD1 (6 bases). There are 13 residues in the CDR3. The germline gives CDR1 SEHNR, CDR2 FQNEAQ (reference sequence). The V and J ends lost 1 base and 12 bases respectively, with 15 bases between them. The CDR3 nucleotides read TGTGCCAGCAGCTTAGATGGGGGCACTAGGTCTTTCTTT. Translated: CASSLDGGTRSFF.

CDR3 nucleotide sequence: TGTGCCAGCAGCTTAAGCAGGGGGGTTGCCTACGAGCAGTACTTC. Translation gives CASSLSRGVAYEQYF. The gene calls are TRBV11-2 and TRBJ2-7; D might be TRBD1 (7 bases). CDR3 length: 15 residues. V lost 2 bases to trimming and J lost 2 bases, with 13 bases between them. The V gene's germline CDR1 is SGHAT and CDR2 FQNNGV.

This sequence joins TRBV5-1 and TRBJ2-7; weak D call: TRBD2 (5 bases). The CDR3 contains 14 residues. CDR1 is SGHRS and CDR2 is YFSETQ in the germline V gene. V was cut by 0 bases and J by 1 base, with 8 bases left in between. CDR3 nucleotide sequence: TGCGCCAGCAGCTTGGAGAGGGCTTCCTACGAGCAGTACTTC. Protein sequence: CASSLERASYEQYF.

This chain joins TRBV10-1 and TRBJ1-1, with D perhaps TRBD1 (5 bases). Germline lookup yields CDR1 WNHNN and CDR2 SYGVQD (reference sequence). The CDR3 is 13 amino acids. The V gene lost 3 bases and the J gene lost 5 bases, with 10 bases spanning the gap. The DNA for the CDR3 is TGCGCCAGCAGTGAAGGCCAGGGTACTGAAGCTTTCTTT. Amino acid sequence: CASSEGQGTEAFF.

The CDR3 sequence is CTSSLPNFRGSEKLFF. Written as DNA, the CDR3 is TGCACCAGCAGCCTTCCCAACTTCAGGGGTAGTGAAAAACTGTTTTTT. The J gene is TRBJ1-4, the V gene TRBV1; the DNA was not used to check the table's D call, TRBD1. TRBV1 is flagged as a pseudogene. This CDR3 spans 16 amino acids.

CDR3 DNA sequence: TGCGCCAGCAGTGACAGGTTAGACTACGAGCAGTACTTC. This codes for CASSDRLDYEQYF. The J gene is TRBJ2-7, the V gene TRBV10-2; D gene ambiguous. V gave up 3 bases and J gave up 3 bases, with 9 bases separating them. Germline CDR1 is WSHSY and CDR2 is SAAADI. This CDR3 is 13 amino acids long.

The V gene is TRBV28, the J gene TRBJ1-4, with TRBD1 matching over 7 bases. J was trimmed by 0 bases and V by 4 bases; bases with no gene match: 2. The V gene's germline CDR1 is MDHEN and CDR2 SYDVKM. This CDR3 comprises 15 residues. For the CDR3, the DNA is TGTGCCAGCAGTTCCGGACAGGCAACTAATGAAAAACTGTTTTTT. This translates into CASSSGQATNEKLFF.

V usage is TRBV6-5 and J usage is TRBJ1-1; TRBD1 agrees at 8 bases. Trimming at V came to 1 base and at J to 2 bases, leaving 3 bases not matched to a gene. The CDR3 length is 15 residues. Germline assignment: CDR1 MNHEY and CDR2 SVGAGI. CDR3 DNA sequence: TGTGCCAGCAGTTACTTGGGGACAGGAAACACTGAAGCTTTCTTT. It translates to CASSYLGTGNTEAFF.

This clone was seen a single time. The chain employs TRBV4-1 and TRBJ2-2, with D hard to call. CDR3 length: 14 residues. V lost 3 bases and J lost 5, with 10 bases in between. The germline CDR1 and CDR2 sequences are MGHRA and YSYEKL. CDR3 sequence (DNA): TGCGCCAGCAGCCACCTAGAACGAACCGGGGAGCTGTTTTTT. Translation: CASSHLERTGELFF.

The rearrangement links TRBV15 to TRBJ2-1; TRBD2 agrees at 9 bases. The junction had 9 bases not matched to a gene; V was cut back by 5 bases and J by 4 bases. The germline CDR1 and CDR2 sequences are LNHNV and YYDKDF (reference sequence). This CDR3 has 16 amino acids. The CDR3 coding sequence is TGTGCCACCAGCCCCGTGAGGCTAGCGGGGTACAATGAGCAGTTCTTC. This gives the protein CATSPVRLAGYNEQFF.

The chain carries TRBV2 and TRBJ1-1, with 7 bases that match TRBD1. J was trimmed by 4 bases and V by 7 bases; bases with no gene match: 6. CDR1 SNHLY and CDR2 FYNNEI come from the germline V gene. This CDR3 region has 13 residues. CDR3 protein: CASNLQGSTEAFF. The DNA of the CDR3 is TGTGCCAGCAACCTACAGGGGTCCACTGAAGCTTTCTTT.